This paragraph reports one T cell receptor (beta chain). Its antigen is undetermined. Clones were sequenced by immunoSEQ multiplex PCR, and TCRdb holds only the in-frame ones, with some missing. The table records around 16,000 clones, 60% to 85% of them present only once. This entry is derived from a study of tumor-infiltrating lymphocytes in localized non-small cell lung cancer. Study-wide findings and caveats: Immunotypes IM1 and IM2 had similar TCR-derived T-cell fractions. Technical variation could not be separated from intratumor heterogeneity here. Tumor T-cell fraction from TCR sequencing was not associated with recurrence-free survival (p = 0.61). Available tissue quantity limited TCR sequencing to a patient subset.

The CDR3 runs to 16 residues. Trimming cost V 5 bases and J 5 bases; bases outside gene matches: 10. The germline gives CDR1 SGHAT, CDR2 FQDESV (reference sequence). This sequence was found in a human donor with non-small cell lung cancer. The rearrangement joins TRBV11-1 to TRBJ2-3, with 10 bases lining up with TRBD1. The sequencing input was lung tumor tissue. This chain's CDR3 is CASSLAGQGIGDTQYF. As DNA, the CDR3 is TGTGCCAGCAGCCTCGCGGGACAGGGGATAGGAGATACGCAGTATTTT.